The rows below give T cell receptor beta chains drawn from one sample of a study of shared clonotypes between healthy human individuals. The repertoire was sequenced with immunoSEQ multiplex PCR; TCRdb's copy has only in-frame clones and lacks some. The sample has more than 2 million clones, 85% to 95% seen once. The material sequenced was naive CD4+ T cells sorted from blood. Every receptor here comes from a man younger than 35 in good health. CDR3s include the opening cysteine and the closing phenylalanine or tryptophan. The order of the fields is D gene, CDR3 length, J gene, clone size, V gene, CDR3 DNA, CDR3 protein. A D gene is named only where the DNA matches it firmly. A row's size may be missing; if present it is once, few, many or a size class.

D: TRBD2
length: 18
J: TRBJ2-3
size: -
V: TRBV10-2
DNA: TGCGCCAGCAGTGAGTCTGTAGCGGGGGGGCCGAGCACAGATACGCAGTATTTT
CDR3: CASSESVAGGPSTDTQYF

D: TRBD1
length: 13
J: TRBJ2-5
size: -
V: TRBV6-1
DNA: TGTGCCAGCAGCGGACAGGTTTTAGAGACCCAGTACTTC
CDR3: CASSGQVLETQYF

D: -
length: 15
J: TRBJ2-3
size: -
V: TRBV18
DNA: TGTGCCAGCTCACCAGTGCGCACAGGCACAGATACGCAGTATTTT
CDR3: CASSPVRTGTDTQYF

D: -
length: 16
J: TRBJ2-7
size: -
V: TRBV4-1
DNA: TGCGCCAGCAGCCAAGAAAGGTTCGGAGGCTCCTACGAGCAGTACTTC
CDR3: CASSQERFGGSYEQYF

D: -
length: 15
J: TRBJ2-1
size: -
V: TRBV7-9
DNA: TGTGCCAGCAGCTCCCGGGACTTGCGTCAGAATGAGCAGTTCTTC
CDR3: CASSSRDLRQNEQFF

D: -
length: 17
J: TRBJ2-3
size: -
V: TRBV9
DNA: TGTGCCAGCAGCGTAAAAAGACAGGGAGGAGGCACAGATACGCAGTATTTT
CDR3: CASSVKRQGGGTDTQYF

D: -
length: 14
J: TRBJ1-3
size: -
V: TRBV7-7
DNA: TGTGCTAGCAGCTTAGGGCTCTCTGGAAACACCATATATTTT
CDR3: CASSLGLSGNTIYF

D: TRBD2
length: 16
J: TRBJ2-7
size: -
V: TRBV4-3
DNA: TGCGCCAGCAGCCAGGGAACAGGACTAGCGGCTTACGAGCAGTACTTC
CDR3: CASSQGTGLAAYEQYF

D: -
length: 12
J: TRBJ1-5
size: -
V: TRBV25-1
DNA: TGTGCCAGCAGTGGGGCTACGGGGCCCCAGCATTTT
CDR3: CASSGATGPQHF

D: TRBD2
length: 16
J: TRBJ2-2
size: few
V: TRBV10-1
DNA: TGCGCCAGCAGTGATTGGGGACTAGTCCCCACCGGGGAGCTGTTTTTT
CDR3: CASSDWGLVPTGELFF

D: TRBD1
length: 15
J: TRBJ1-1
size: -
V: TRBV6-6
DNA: TGTGCCAGCAGAGAGGGACAGGGGGCTTCTCATGGAGCTTTCTTT
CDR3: CASREGQGASHGAFF

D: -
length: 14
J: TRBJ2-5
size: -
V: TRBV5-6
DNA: TGTGCCAGCAGCCAGTCCCCCAGAACCGAGACCCAGTACTTC
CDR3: CASSQSPRTETQYF

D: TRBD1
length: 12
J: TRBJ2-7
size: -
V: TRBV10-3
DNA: TGTGCCATCCAATGGACAGGGGGAGAGCAGTACTTC
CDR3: CAIQWTGGEQYF

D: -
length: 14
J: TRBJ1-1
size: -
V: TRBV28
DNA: TGTGCCAGCAGTTTATTTTTGGGGGGCACTGAAGCTTTCTTT
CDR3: CASSLFLGGTEAFF

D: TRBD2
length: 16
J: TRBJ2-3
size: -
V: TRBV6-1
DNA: TGTGCCAGCAGTGGGGGGACTAGCGGAAGCACAGATACGCAGTATTTT
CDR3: CASSGGTSGSTDTQYF

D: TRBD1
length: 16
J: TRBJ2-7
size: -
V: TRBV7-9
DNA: TGTGCCAGCAGCTCACAGACAGGGAACAACCCCTACGAGCAGTACTTC
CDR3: CASSSQTGNNPYEQYF

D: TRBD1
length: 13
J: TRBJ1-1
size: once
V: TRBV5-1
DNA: TGCGCCAGCGGGCCCGGGACAGGGGTTTCAGCTTTCTTT
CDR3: CASGPGTGVSAFF

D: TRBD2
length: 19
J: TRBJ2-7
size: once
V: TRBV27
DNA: TGTGCCAGCAGTTTACGCGGCCGGACTAGCGGGGAAAGCTCCTACGAGCAGTACTTC
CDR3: CASSLRGRTSGESSYEQYF

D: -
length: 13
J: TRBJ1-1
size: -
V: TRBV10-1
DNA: TGCGCCAGCAGTGAGTCGAAAAGGACTGAAGCTTTCTTT
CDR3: CASSESKRTEAFF

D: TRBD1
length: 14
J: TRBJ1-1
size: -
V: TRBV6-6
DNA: TGTGCCAGCCACCTGGACAGGCTGGAGGCTGAAGCTTTCTTT
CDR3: CASHLDRLEAEAFF

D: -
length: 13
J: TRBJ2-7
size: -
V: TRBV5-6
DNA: TGTGCCAGCAGCTTGGGCAGTTCCTACGAGCAGTACTTC
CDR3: CASSLGSSYEQYF

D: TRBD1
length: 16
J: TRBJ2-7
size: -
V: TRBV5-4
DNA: TGTGCCAGCAGCGGAACCGGGACAGTGAGCTCCTACGAGCAGTACTTC
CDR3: CASSGTGTVSSYEQYF

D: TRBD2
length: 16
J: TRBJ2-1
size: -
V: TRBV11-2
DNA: TGTGCCAGCAGCTTCAGGACTAGCGGGAGCTACAATGAGCAGTTCTTC
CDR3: CASSFRTSGSYNEQFF

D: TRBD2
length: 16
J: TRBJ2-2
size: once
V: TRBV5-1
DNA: TGCGCCAGCAGCCAGACTAGCGGGAGAAGCACCGGGGAGCTGTTTTTT
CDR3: CASSQTSGRSTGELFF

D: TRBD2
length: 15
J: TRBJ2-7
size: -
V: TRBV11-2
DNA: TGTGCCAGCAGCTTAGACGGGACTAGCTTCCACGAGCAGTACTTC
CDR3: CASSLDGTSFHEQYF

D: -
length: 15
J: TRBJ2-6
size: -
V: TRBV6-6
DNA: TGTGCCAGCAGCCCCCGGGGCGGTGGGGCCAACGTCCTGACTTTC
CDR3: CASSPRGGGANVLTF

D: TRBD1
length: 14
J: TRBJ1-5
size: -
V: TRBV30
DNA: TGTGCCTGGACCCCAGGTACAGGGGGTCAGCCCCAGCATTTT
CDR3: CAWTPGTGGQPQHF

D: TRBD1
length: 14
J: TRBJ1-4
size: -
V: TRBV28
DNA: TGTGCCAGCAGCCGGACAGGGGGATATGAAAAACTGTTTTTT
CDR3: CASSRTGGYEKLFF

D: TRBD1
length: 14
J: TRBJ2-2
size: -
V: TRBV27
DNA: TGTGCCAGCAGGACAGGGGTAAACACCGGGGAGCTGTTTTTT
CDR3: CASRTGVNTGELFF

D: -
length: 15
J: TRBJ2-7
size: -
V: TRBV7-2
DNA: TGTGCCAGCAGCTTAGCTACCGGAGGGACCTACGAGCAGTACTTC
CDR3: CASSLATGGTYEQYF

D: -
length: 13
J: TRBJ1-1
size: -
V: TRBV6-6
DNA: TGTGCCAGCAGTACCCCCAAGAACACTGAAGCTTTCTTT
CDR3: CASSTPKNTEAFF

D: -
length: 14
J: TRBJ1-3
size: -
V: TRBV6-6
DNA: TGTGCCAGCAGAGTTTCGGGTCCTGGAAACACCATATATTTT
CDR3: CASRVSGPGNTIYF

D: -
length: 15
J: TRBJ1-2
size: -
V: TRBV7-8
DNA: TGTGCCAGCAGCTTAAGGCAGGGGCCGTCCTATGGCTACACCTTC
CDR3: CASSLRQGPSYGYTF

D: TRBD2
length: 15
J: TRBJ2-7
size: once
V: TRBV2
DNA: TGTGCCAGCAGGGAGGGGACTAGCGGGGAATCCGAGCAGTACTTC
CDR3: CASREGTSGESEQYF

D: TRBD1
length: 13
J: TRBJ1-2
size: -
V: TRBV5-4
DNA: TGTGCCAGCAGCTTACAGGGGGCGCGCGGCTACACCTTC
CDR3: CASSLQGARGYTF

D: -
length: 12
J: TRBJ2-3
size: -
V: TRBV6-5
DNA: TGTGCCACCCGACGTAGTGCAGATACGCAGTATTTT
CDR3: CATRRSADTQYF

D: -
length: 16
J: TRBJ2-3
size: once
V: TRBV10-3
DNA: TGTGCCATCAGTGGACCGGACGCTACGAGCACAGATACGCAGTATTTT
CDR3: CAISGPDATSTDTQYF

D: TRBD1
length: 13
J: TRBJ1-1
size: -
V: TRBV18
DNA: TGTGCCAGCTCACCAACAGACAGGGTCGGAGCTTTCTTT
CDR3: CASSPTDRVGAFF

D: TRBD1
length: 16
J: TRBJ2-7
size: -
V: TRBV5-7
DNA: TGTGCCAGCAACAACCTCCCGGGACAGTACAACTACGAGCAGTACTTC
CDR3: CASNNLPGQYNYEQYF

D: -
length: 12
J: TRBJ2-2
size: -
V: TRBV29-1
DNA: TGCAGCGTTGAACCAAACACCGGGGAGCTGTTTTTT
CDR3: CSVEPNTGELFF

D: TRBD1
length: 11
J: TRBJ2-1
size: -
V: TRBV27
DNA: TGTGCCATTTGGGGACAGCCTCGGCAGTTCTTC
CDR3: CAIWGQPRQFF

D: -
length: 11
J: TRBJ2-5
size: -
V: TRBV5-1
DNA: TGCGCCAGCCTCCAAAGGGAGACCCAGTACTTC
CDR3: CASLQRETQYF

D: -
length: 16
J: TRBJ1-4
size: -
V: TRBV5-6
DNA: TGTGCCAGCAGCTTGATAACGACAGCAACTAATGAAAAACTGTTTTTT
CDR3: CASSLITTATNEKLFF

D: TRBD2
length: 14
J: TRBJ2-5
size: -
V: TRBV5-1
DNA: TGCGCCAGTACTCTCGGGGGGGCCGGAGAGACCCAGTACTTC
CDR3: CASTLGGAGETQYF

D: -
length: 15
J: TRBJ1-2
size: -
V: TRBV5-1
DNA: TGCGCCAGCAGCTCGTGGGTAAATAGGGGCTATGGCTACACCTTC
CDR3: CASSSWVNRGYGYTF

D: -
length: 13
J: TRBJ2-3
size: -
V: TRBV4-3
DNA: TGCGCCAGCAGCCCGGGCCGCAAAGATACGCAGTATTTT
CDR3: CASSPGRKDTQYF

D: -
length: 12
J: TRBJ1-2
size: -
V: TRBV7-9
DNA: TGTGCCAGCAGCTTAATAGACTATGGCTACACCTTC
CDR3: CASSLIDYGYTF

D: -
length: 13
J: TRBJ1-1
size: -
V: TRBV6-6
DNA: TGTGCCAGCAGTAACGGACAGAACACTGAAGCTTTCTTT
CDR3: CASSNGQNTEAFF

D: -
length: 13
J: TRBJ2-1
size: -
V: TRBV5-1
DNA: TGCGCCAGCAGGGGACTCTCCTACAATGAGCAGTTCTTC
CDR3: CASRGLSYNEQFF

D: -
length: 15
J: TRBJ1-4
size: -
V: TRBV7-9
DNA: TGTGCCAGCAGCCTCCTTAAGGGGATCCGCGAAAAACTGTTTTTT
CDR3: CASSLLKGIREKLFF

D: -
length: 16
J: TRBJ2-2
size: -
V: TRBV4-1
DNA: TGCGCCAGCAGCCAACCCACGGGAAAAAACACCGGGGAGCTGTTTTTT
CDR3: CASSQPTGKNTGELFF

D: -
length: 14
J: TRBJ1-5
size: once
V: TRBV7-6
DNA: TGTGCCAGCAGCTTAGGGGAGGGTCTAGAGCCCCAGCATTTT
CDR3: CASSLGEGLEPQHF

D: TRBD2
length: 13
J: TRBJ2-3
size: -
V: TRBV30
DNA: TGTGCCTGGGGAGCGGGGGGCCCAGATACGCAGTATTTT
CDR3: CAWGAGGPDTQYF

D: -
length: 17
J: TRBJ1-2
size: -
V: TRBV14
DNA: TGTGCCAGCAGCGAAGGCGGGGGTACGGGGACACTGTATGGCTACACCTTC
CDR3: CASSEGGGTGTLYGYTF